These 17 T cell receptor beta chains share one sample of origin, sequenced in a study of T-cell memory formation after mild COVID-19. TCRdb analysed the 5' RACE reads with MiXCR anew, one entry per CDR3 protein. This sample carries 110,000 or so distinct CDR3 sequences, over 20% of them seen once, and the ten largest clones take roughly two fifths. The sample comprised PBMCs or a T cell subset sorted from them (not recorded which). The receptors stem from a man aged 18 to 30 who had mild COVID-19 (a few samples of this study predate the infection). Cell type and time point are not known.

This clonotype has a handful of counts. The gene calls are TRBV7-3 and TRBJ2-7; D is unresolved. V lost 0 bases and J lost 0, with 6 bases in between. Germline V gives CDR1 SGHTA, CDR2 FQGTGA. The CDR3 runs to 14 residues. CDR3: CASSLTASSYEQYF. The CDR3 nucleotides are TGTGCCAGCAGCTTAACGGCCAGCTCCTACGAGCAGTACTTC.

V gene TRBV7-2 combines with J gene TRBJ2-1, with D hard to call. Germline values: CDR1 SGHTA, CDR2 FQGNSA. Trimming shortened V by 0 bases and J by 1 base, and 10 bases separated the two germline ends. The CDR3 is 16 amino acids. The CDR3 DNA follows: TGTGCCAGCAGCTTAGCAATCGGCCAATCCTACAATGAGCAGTTCTTC. The encoded protein is CASSLAIGQSYNEQFF.

This chain connects TRBV5-4 to TRBJ2-3; TRBD1 is a possible D gene (5 bases). V was clipped by 4 bases and J by 0 bases, with 12 bases between them. CDR1 and CDR2 from the germline V gene are SGHNT and YYREEE (reference sequence). The CDR3 extends over 15 amino acids. In DNA form, the CDR3 reads TGTGCCAGCAGCCTACAGGCCTCTAGCACAGATACGCAGTATTTT. This sequence encodes CASSLQASSTDTQYF.

This clonotype was counted a few times. The chain links TRBV7-9 to TRBJ2-1, with D uncertain. With 1 base removed from V and 8 bases from J, the gap between germline ends came to 0 bases. CDR1 and CDR2 (germline): SEHNR, FQNEAQ (reference sequence). This CDR3 spans 10 amino acids. DNA for the CDR3: TGTGCCAGCAGCTTAGATGAGCAGTTCTTC. As protein: CASSLDEQFF.

This clonotype was seen a handful of times. The J gene is TRBJ2-5, the V gene TRBV7-9; D gene uncertain. With 5 bases removed from V and 10 bases from J, the gap between germline ends came to 20 bases. CDR1 and CDR2 from the germline V gene are SEHNR and FQNEAQ (reference sequence). This CDR3 has 14 amino acids. CDR3 sequence: CASSRSTETQSQYF. The CDR3 DNA is TGTGCCAGCAGCCGATCGACGGAGACCCAGAGCCAGTACTTC.

This clonotype came up many times. The chain is built from TRBV5-1 and TRBJ2-7, with D hard to call. Trimming removed 4 bases from V and 1 base from J, with 9 bases in between. This CDR3 region has 13 residues. The germline gives CDR1 SGHRS, CDR2 YFSETQ. DNA for the CDR3: TGCGCCAGCAGCCTAGACGGTTCCTACGAGCAGTACTTC. Protein product: CASSLDGSYEQYF.

This clonotype was detected a few times. This sequence joins TRBV4-1 and TRBJ1-2; 7 positions agree with TRBD1. The V gene's germline CDR1 is MGHRA and CDR2 YSYEKL. V trimming: 1 base; J trimming: 5 bases; junction bases outside the gene matches: 10. The CDR3 totals 16 residues. The CDR3 region has the DNA TGCGCCAGCAGCCAAGTGACAGGGCCAAACGCGTATGGCTACACCTTC. Its protein product is CASSQVTGPNAYGYTF.

The chain combines TRBV6-2 or TRBV6-3 with TRBJ2-5; 13 bases align to TRBD2. V was clipped by 0 bases and J by 6 bases; unmatched bases: 7. This CDR3 spans 17 amino acids. Germline V gene sequence: CDR1 MNHEY, CDR2 SVGEGT. The CDR3 DNA is TGTGCCAGCAGTTACTCACCGGGACTAGCGGGGTTTAAGACCCAGTACTTC. It specifies CASSYSPGLAGFKTQYF.

As DNA, the CDR3 is TGTGCCAGCAGTTACTCTCGGACCGAAGCGCCAGAGACCCAGTACTTC. This codes for CASSYSRTEAPETQYF. The chain is built from TRBV6-5 and TRBJ2-5; D remains ambiguous. The CDR3 totals 16 residues. Per germline, CDR1 MNHEY and CDR2 SVGAGI. V was clipped by 0 bases and J by 4 bases, with 15 bases between them.

This clonotype has a handful of counts. The CDR3 DNA sequence: TGTGCCAGCACCATGGACTACGAGCAGTACTTC. It translates to CASTMDYEQYF. The chain combines TRBV6-2 or TRBV6-3 with TRBJ2-7; D call uncertain. Germline values: CDR1 MNHEY, CDR2 SVGEGT. This CDR3 has 11 residues. The germline V and J ends were trimmed by 7 bases and 3 bases, with 7 bases remaining between them.

This rearrangement joins TRBV27 to TRBJ2-2; D possibly corresponds to TRBD1 (7 bases). Trimming left V 3 bases short and J 5 bases short, with 13 bases between. The length of the CDR3 is 15 residues. Looked up from germline, CDR1 is MNHEY and CDR2 is SMNVEV (reference sequence). CDR3 region: CASSFRAGGTGELFF. In DNA, the CDR3 is TGTGCCAGCAGTTTTCGGGCAGGGGGGACCGGGGAGCTGTTTTTT.

V gene TRBV6-2 or TRBV6-3 combines with J gene TRBJ2-7; D might be TRBD2 (6 bases). The germline V gene encodes CDR1 MNHEY and CDR2 SVGEGT. There are 13 residues in the CDR3. Deletions cut 1 base from V and 4 bases from J, with 8 bases between. This chain's CDR3 is CASSYLAGYEQYV. The CDR3 coding sequence is TGTGCCAGCAGTTACTTGGCGGGATACGAGCAGTACGTC.

The gene calls are TRBV7-9 and TRBJ1-3, with no clear D. Germline V gene lookup returns CDR1 SEHNR and CDR2 FQNEAQ (reference sequence). The CDR3 is made up of 16 amino acids. V was cut by 3 bases and J by 0 bases, with 12 bases left in between. The chain's CDR3 is CASSFSGYNSGNTIYF. The CDR3 coding sequence is TGTGCCAGCAGCTTCTCGGGATACAACTCTGGAAACACCATATATTTT.

This clonotype was counted once. The chain's CDR3 is CASRSGGEAFF. The CDR3 DNA follows: TGTGCCAGCAGGTCGGGGGGTGAAGCTTTCTTT. The chain combines TRBV12-3 or TRBV12-4 with TRBJ1-1; TRBD1 might be the D (5 bases). The length of the CDR3 is 11 residues. V lost 6 bases to trimming and J lost 7 bases, with 9 bases between them.

This clonotype was counted a few times. This chain connects TRBV5-6 to TRBJ2-1; D is possibly TRBD2 (6 bases). This CDR3 comprises 15 residues. V lost 2 bases to trimming and J lost 2 bases, with 11 bases between them. Germline V gives CDR1 SGHDT, CDR2 YYEEEE. CDR3: CASSFSRGTYNEQFF. The DNA of the CDR3 is TGTGCCAGCAGCTTCTCGCGGGGAACCTACAATGAGCAGTTCTTC.

This clonotype came up once. This chain links TRBV6-6 with TRBJ2-3; 7 bases align to TRBD1. The CDR3 extends over 16 amino acids. Looked up from germline, CDR1 is MNHNY and CDR2 is SVGAGI (reference sequence). V shed 2 bases, J shed 0 bases, and the junction held 5 bases outside the gene matches. For the CDR3, the DNA is TGTGCCAGCAGTTACCCGACAGGGTCTAGCACAGATACGCAGTATTTT. As protein: CASSYPTGSSTDTQYF.

The genes are TRBV2 and TRBJ2-7; D possibly corresponds to TRBD1 (6 bases). The germline V gene encodes CDR1 SNHLY and CDR2 FYNNEI. The CDR3 loop spans 10 amino acids. V lost 8 bases and J lost 5, with 7 bases in between. The CDR3 region has the DNA TGTGCCAGCGGGGGCAACGAGCAGTACGTC. Residues: CASGGNEQYV.